Below, 16 T cell receptor beta chains from the same sample are listed, as sequenced in a study of response to subunit inactivated influenza vaccine (dated by TCRdb to the late 2010s). The library was obtained by RT-PCR. Sequenced on an Illumina HiSeq 2500. TCRdb took the public reads, trimmed them with fastp at Q25, ran MiXCR for clone calling and kept in-frame beta chains. One record per CDR3 amino acid sequence lists the most common genes and DNA. The sample includes about 190,000 distinct CDR3 sequences, with over 13% observed a single time. In total, the top ten clones hold about 25% of the sample. The sample in question was CD8+ T cells sorted from PBMCs, obtained roughly 5 days after vaccination. These receptors were collected from a man in his fifties who received an inactivated influenza vaccine. Donor details come from another sample of the same person, matched by shared clones.

This clonotype was seen more than once but under ten times. This chain connects TRBV20-1 to TRBJ2-1, with TRBD2 matching over 9 bases. The V gene's germline CDR1 is DFQATT and CDR2 SNEGSKA (reference sequence). The CDR3 length is 13 residues. V gave up 6 bases and J gave up 9 bases; unmatched junction bases: 9. The CDR3 is CSARAGGPLEQFF. The CDR3 nucleotides read TGCAGTGCCAGGGCGGGAGGGCCACTTGAGCAGTTCTTC.

This clonotype has at least ten counts. The V call is TRBV4-3, the J call TRBJ1-5, with D possibly TRBD1 on 5 matching bases. CDR1 and CDR2 (germline): LGHNA, YSLEER. CDR3 length equals 16 residues. The germline V and J ends were trimmed by 0 bases and 4 bases, with 13 bases remaining between them. The CDR3 reads CASSQDWTFGNQPQHF. CDR3 nucleotides: TGCGCCAGCAGCCAAGATTGGACATTCGGGAATCAGCCCCAGCATTTT.

V gene TRBV15 combines with J gene TRBJ2-2, with TRBD1 as a possible D gene (6 bases). CDR3 length equals 17 residues. CDR1 LNHNV and CDR2 YYDKDF come from the germline V gene (reference sequence). Trimming shortened V by 2 bases and J by 4 bases, and 17 bases separated the two germline ends. The CDR3 DNA reads TGTGCCACCAGCAGACGGACGCCAGGGGAGAGCACCGGGGAGCTGTTTTTT. This translates into CATSRRTPGESTGELFF.

This clonotype appeared a few times. The rearrangement links TRBV7-9 to TRBJ2-1; 7 nucleotides match TRBD2. The ends lost 5 bases at V and 6 bases at J; junction bases unmatched: 16. Germline-derived CDR1 and CDR2 are SEHNR and FQNEAQ (reference sequence). The CDR3 loop spans 17 amino acids. This chain's CDR3 is CASSTGVGLAALNEQFF. CDR3 sequence (DNA): TGTGCCAGCAGCACCGGAGTGGGTCTAGCGGCCCTCAATGAGCAGTTCTTC.

This clonotype was seen more than once but under ten times. V and J are TRBV2 and TRBJ2-3; D remains unclear. Germline V gene sequence: CDR1 SNHLY, CDR2 FYNNEI. The CDR3 totals 13 residues. The V and J ends lost 10 bases and 0 bases respectively, with 11 bases between them. CDR3 DNA: TGTGCCACCCACTCCACTAGCACAGATACGCAGTATTTT. Amino acid sequence: CATHSTSTDTQYF.

There are a few counts of this clonotype. This chain uses TRBV7-9 with TRBJ2-2, with 12 bases aligning to TRBD1. The CDR3 is 16 amino acids. Per the germline V gene, CDR1 is SEHNR and CDR2 is FQNEAQ (reference sequence). V shed 4 bases and J 7 bases; nucleotides not matched to a gene: 7. CDR3 region: CASSSRDRGRIGELFF. In DNA, the CDR3 is TGTGCCAGCAGCTCCCGGGACAGGGGGCGAATCGGGGAGCTGTTTTTT.

This clonotype has only a few counts. The chain is built from TRBV12-3 or TRBV12-4 and TRBJ2-3; no definite D call. The CDR3 consists of 12 residues. The V and J ends lost 5 bases and 6 bases respectively, with 9 bases between them. The CDR3 DNA sequence: TGTGCCAGCAGTGACCTGGGGGATACGCAGTATTTT. Translated: CASSDLGDTQYF.

The CDR3 spells CASSDWGGKNTGELFF. The CDR3 DNA is TGTGCCAGCAGCGACTGGGGGGGGAAAAACACCGGGGAGCTGTTTTTT. The rearrangement uses TRBV7-9 and TRBJ2-2; 7 bases fit TRBD2. V lost 5 bases and J lost 2; bases outside the gene matches: 8. Germline CDR1 SEHNR, CDR2 FQNEAQ (reference sequence). The CDR3 consists of 16 residues.

The V call is TRBV3-1, the J call TRBJ1-5; no reliable D call. Germline lookup yields CDR1 LGHDT and CDR2 YNNKEL (reference sequence). Trimming removed 1 base at V and 0 bases at J, with 7 bases between. The CDR3 has 15 residues. The CDR3 protein is CASSQGVYSNQPQHF. The CDR3 nucleotides read TGTGCCAGCAGCCAAGGGGTCTATAGCAATCAGCCCCAGCATTTT.

This clonotype appeared many times. The CDR3 DNA reads as TGCGCCAGCAGCTTGAATTCCTACAATGAGCAGTTCTTC. This gives the protein CASSLNSYNEQFF. The J gene is TRBJ2-1, the V gene TRBV5-1; D is ambiguous. V lost 1 base, J lost 1 base, and 3 bases lay in between. This CDR3 is 13 amino acids long. CDR1 SGHRS and CDR2 YFSETQ come from the germline V gene.

This clonotype was counted only a few times. The chain combines TRBV29-1 with TRBJ2-1; 10 bases agree with TRBD2. The V segment lost 3 bases and the J segment 9 bases; nucleotides outside the gene matches: 14. CDR3 length: 16 residues. Germline CDR1 reads SQVTM; CDR2 reads ANQGSEA. The CDR3 sequence is CSVDDLAGEVSGEQFF. In DNA form, the CDR3 reads TGCAGCGTTGATGATCTAGCGGGAGAGGTATCGGGTGAGCAGTTCTTC.

This chain joins TRBV12-3 or TRBV12-4 and TRBJ2-3; tentative D call: TRBD1 (6 bases). This CDR3 has 16 amino acids. Trimming removed 6 bases from V and 0 bases from J, with 16 bases in between. As DNA, the CDR3 is TGTGCCAGCAGAGGGGACACGATGATTAGCACAGATACGCAGTATTTT. Translating gives CASRGDTMISTDTQYF.

The V call is TRBV2, the J call TRBJ2-5, with 8 bases that match TRBD2. Trimming took 7 bases from V and 4 from J; bases not matched to a gene: 8. This CDR3 is 14 amino acids long. The V gene's germline CDR1 is SNHLY and CDR2 FYNNEI. The CDR3 region is CASTSTGGAETQYF. In DNA, the CDR3 is TGTGCCAGCACCTCAACGGGAGGGGCAGAGACCCAGTACTTC. The variable domain in full, completed from reference TRBV2 and TRBJ2-5, reads EPEVTQTPSHQVTQMGQEVILRCVPISNHLYFYWYRQILGQKVEFLVSFYNNEISEKSEIFDDQFSVERPDGSNFTLKIRSTKLEDSAMYFCASTSTGGAETQYFGPGTRLLVL.

This clonotype was counted many times. The chain has TRBV20-1 and TRBJ1-2; 10 nucleotides align to TRBD1. The CDR3 loop spans 14 amino acids. Germline loops: CDR1 DFQATT, CDR2 SNEGSKA (reference sequence). After removal of 6 bases from V and 4 bases from J, the junction contained 8 bases not matched to a gene. CDR3: CSAAGTGEVYGYTF. The DNA for the CDR3 is TGCAGTGCCGCCGGGACAGGGGAGGTCTATGGCTACACCTTC.

The sample holds a few counts of this clonotype. The J gene is TRBJ1-1, the V gene TRBV20-1; D is undetermined. The CDR3 is made up of 13 amino acids. Germline-derived CDR1 and CDR2 are DFQATT and SNEGSKA (reference sequence). V shed 5 bases and J shed 0 bases, with 10 bases lying between them. The CDR3 loop reads CSAPREVNTEAFF. Here the CDR3 DNA reads TGCAGTGCTCCGCGGGAAGTGAACACTGAAGCTTTCTTT.

This clonotype was seen a single time. The V call is TRBV3-1, the J call TRBJ1-5, with D hard to call. CDR3 length: 18 amino acids. In germline, CDR1 is LGHDT, CDR2 YNNKEL (reference sequence). V was shortened by 0 bases and J by 4 bases, with 19 bases between the two germline ends. The CDR3: CASSQETTMGCKNQPQHF. The CDR3 DNA reads TGTGCCAGCAGCCAAGAGACCACTATGGGGTGCAAGAATCAGCCCCAGCATTTT.